The T cell receptor beta chain described here comes from a study of T cell responses to AZD1222 COVID-19 vaccine (dated by TCRdb to the early 2020s). Some background on the complete study: AZD1222 recipients given second doses at about 4 weeks or at about 12 weeks were pooled, since spike-specific TCR depth and breadth were not found to differ between the two schedules. Trial participants were enrolled by age into subgroups of 18-55, 56-69 and 70-plus years, and 148, 28 and 57 TCR-sequenced participants, respectively, were included in these subgroups. A total of 233 trial participants underwent TCR sequencing, of whom around 210 had received two doses of AZD1222 and around 25 had received two doses of the MenACWY control vaccine. Study-wide findings and limitations: Conclusions about previously exposed vaccinees were limited because only a handful of AZD1222 recipients were SARS-CoV-2 seropositive at baseline. The 56-69-year group was small, and its depth increase did not reach significance, likely because of low power. Reportedly, almost half of the unique spike-specific TCRs recognized epitopes lying outside the regions that are mutated in the B.1.351 and B.1.1.7 variants. Spike-specific TCR breadth and depth rose significantly after two AZD1222 doses compared with day 0 and with MenACWY recipients. Participants were mostly white British and included more females than males, and it was suggested by the authors that clonal diversity may have been underestimated. Because no day 14 peak-response samples were available, repertoires were characterized only after the peak T cell response. The vaccine-associated CD4 TCRs covered the entire spike protein, and the dominant responses fell in regions 160-218 and 743-854.

On this clone itself: The target of this receptor is not known. The sample holds no much larger clone one base away, and base qualities are not on file.

In light of the paper, this sample's time point label describes: baseline before first vaccination. Vaccinee samples were obtained from the UK trials COV001 and COV002, which included a single-blind randomized controlled phase 2/3 trial of AZD1222 (ChAdOx1 nCoV-19) in healthy adults. For TCRbeta chain sequencing, PBMC samples from trial participants were taken at day 0 and at day 28 after the second dose. For CDR1 and CDR2, the germline V gene lists SNHLY and FYNNEI. From the cysteine through the phenylalanine, the CDR3 covers 14 amino acids. Only CDR3 DNA remains: 42 bases, in frame from the first base. V lost 4 bases and J lost 2 bases; the stretch between them is 11 bases long. The CDR3 regions of human TCRbeta chains were subjected to immunosequencing. From the authors' description of their analysis: TCRs in the repertoires were compared against a reference library of SARS-CoV-2-specific TCRs that had been generated with the MIRA antigen-specificity platform. Breadth meant the fraction of unique TCRs that were SARS-CoV-2-associated, whereas depth meant the fraction of total T cells that were SARS-CoV-2-associated. Using the MIRA data, every spike-specific TCR was mapped to the spike region that the TCR reacted to and assigned to either a CD4 or a CD8 class. Log10-transformed breadth and depth values were compared by one-way ANOVA with Sidak's multiple comparisons tests. The source is immuneACCESS, and TCRdb retained only in-frame sequences with V and J called. Part of the clones is not carried over; for the studies checked, unresolved V genes explain less than half of this, and the remainder is unexplained. For V, J and clone size, that table is used; D and trimming come from the DNA. The sample table lists roughly 120,000 clones, approximately 85% of them with a count of one. The ten largest make up just under 9.5% of the sample.

The V and J segments used are TRBV2 and TRBJ2-5; the D segment might be TRBD1 or TRBD2, since each matches 5 bases. The TCR sequence derives from an adult in good health. The input for sequencing was peripheral blood, taken on day 0 of AZD1222 vaccination. The DNA is as follows: TGTGCCAGCAGTGTGATGGGGGATCAAGAGACCCAGTACTTC. Translated, it gives CASSVMGDQETQYF.